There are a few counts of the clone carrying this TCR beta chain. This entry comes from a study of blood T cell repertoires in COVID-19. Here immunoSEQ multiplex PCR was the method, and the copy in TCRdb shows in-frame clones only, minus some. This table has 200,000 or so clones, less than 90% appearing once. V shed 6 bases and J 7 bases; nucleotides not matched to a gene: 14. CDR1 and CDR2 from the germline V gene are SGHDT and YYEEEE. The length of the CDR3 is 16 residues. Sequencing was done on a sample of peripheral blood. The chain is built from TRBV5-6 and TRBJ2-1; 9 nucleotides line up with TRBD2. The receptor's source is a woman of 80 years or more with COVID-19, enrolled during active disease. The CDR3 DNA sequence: TGTGCCAGCATCAGGGGGGCCCTAGCGGGGTGGAATGAGCAGTTCTTC. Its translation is CASIRGALAGWNEQFF.